This passage covers 10 T cell receptor beta chains from one sample sequenced in a study of blood T cell repertoires in COVID-19. Sequencing was performed with immunoSEQ multiplex PCR; in TCRdb, only in-frame clones are kept and a portion is missing. The sample consists of nearly 70,000 clones, 80% to 85% of them appearing once. The sample taken for sequencing was peripheral blood. The receptors were gathered from a woman older than 75 with acute or convalescent COVID-19.

This chain links TRBV19 with TRBJ2-3; TRBD2 aligns across 11 bases. The CDR3 runs to 16 residues. Trimming took 7 bases from V and 3 from J; bases not matched to a gene: 9. Germline V CDR1 and CDR2: LNHDA, SQIVND (reference sequence). CDR3 residues: CASTPVAGGLTDTQYF. The DNA of the CDR3 is TGTGCCAGTACTCCCGTAGCGGGGGGGCTGACAGATACGCAGTATTTT.

This chain joins TRBV2 and TRBJ1-5, with 7 bases that match TRBD1. This CDR3 comprises 17 residues. Per the germline V gene, CDR1 is SNHLY and CDR2 is FYNNEI. V was clipped by 4 bases and J by 1 base; unmatched bases: 10. Here the CDR3 DNA reads TGTGCCAGCAGTGGATTGCCGGGACAGAAGAGCAATCAGCCCCAGCATTTT. Translating gives CASSGLPGQKSNQPQHF.

The V and J genes are TRBV19 and TRBJ1-5; TRBD1 matches at 7 bases. There are 15 residues in the CDR3. J gave up 3 bases and V 5 bases, and 7 bases lay outside the gene matches. Germline CDR1 reads LNHDA; CDR2 reads SQIVND (reference sequence). The CDR3 region has the DNA TGTGCCAGTAGTGAGAGACAGGGTTCCAATCAGCCCCAGCATTTT. Translating it yields CASSERQGSNQPQHF.

CDR3 nucleotide sequence: TGTGCCAGCAGCCCGGGGACACAGCCTAACTATGGCTACACCTTC. It codes for CASSPGTQPNYGYTF. The chain joins TRBV9 to TRBJ1-2; maybe TRBD1 (6 bases). The V gene lost 4 bases and the J gene lost 0 bases, with 13 bases spanning the gap. CDR1 and CDR2 (germline): SGDLS, YYNGEE. This CDR3 contains 15 residues.

Only a few counts were recorded for this clone. This rearrangement joins TRBV2 to TRBJ1-1; TRBD1 matches 9 bases. V lost 9 bases to trimming and J lost 3 bases; unmatched junction nucleotides: 5. CDR3 length equals 13 residues. Germline V gives CDR1 SNHLY, CDR2 FYNNEI. In DNA, the CDR3 is TGTGCCAGAGAAAGGACAGGGGACACTGAAGCTTTCTTT. As protein: CARERTGDTEAFF.

This sequence joins TRBV6-5 and TRBJ1-2; D unclear. The CDR3 sequence is 13 residues long. V shed 3 bases and J shed 1 base, with 6 bases lying between them. CDR1 is MNHEY, CDR2 SVGAGI, per germline. The CDR3 loop reads CASSYNSNYGYTF. The CDR3 DNA reads TGTGCCAGCAGTTATAACAGTAACTATGGCTACACCTTC.

V gene TRBV30 combines with J gene TRBJ1-5; TRBD1 is a possible D gene (5 bases). The CDR3 spans 12 residues. Germline V lookup: CDR1 GTSNPN, CDR2 SVGIG (reference sequence). Trimming shortened V by 8 bases and J by 7 bases, and 15 bases separated the two germline ends. The CDR3 is CAGGRGDQPQHF. As DNA, the CDR3 is TGTGCCGGGGGAAGGGGTGACCAGCCCCAGCATTTT.

The V and J genes are TRBV11-2 and TRBJ1-1; a weak D match, TRBD1 (5 bases). This CDR3 contains 15 residues. Trimming took 1 base from V and 10 from J, leaving 19 bases between them. Germline-derived CDR1 and CDR2 are SGHAT and FQNNGV. The CDR3 DNA follows: TGTGCCAGCAGCTTAGGGTTCCCACAGGCACCAACAGCTTTCTTT. Its protein is CASSLGFPQAPTAFF.

This chain links TRBV19 with TRBJ1-2, with D possibly TRBD1 on 5 matching bases. Germline V gene sequence: CDR1 LNHDA, CDR2 SQIVND (reference sequence). V lost 3 bases and J lost 4, with 12 bases in between. The CDR3 loop spans 14 amino acids. The CDR3 region is CASSIGGTGYGYTF. The CDR3 bases are TGTGCCAGTAGTATTGGGGGGACGGGCTATGGCTACACCTTC.

The gene calls are TRBV29-1 and TRBJ1-4; perhaps TRBD1 as D (6 bases). The CDR3 is made up of 13 amino acids. Germline assignment: CDR1 SQVTM and CDR2 ANQGSEA. V was trimmed by 6 bases and J by 8 bases, leaving 16 bases between them. CDR3 amino acids: CSVHRDLGEKLFF. CDR3 nucleotide sequence: TGCAGCGTACACAGGGATTTAGGAGAAAAACTGTTTTTT.